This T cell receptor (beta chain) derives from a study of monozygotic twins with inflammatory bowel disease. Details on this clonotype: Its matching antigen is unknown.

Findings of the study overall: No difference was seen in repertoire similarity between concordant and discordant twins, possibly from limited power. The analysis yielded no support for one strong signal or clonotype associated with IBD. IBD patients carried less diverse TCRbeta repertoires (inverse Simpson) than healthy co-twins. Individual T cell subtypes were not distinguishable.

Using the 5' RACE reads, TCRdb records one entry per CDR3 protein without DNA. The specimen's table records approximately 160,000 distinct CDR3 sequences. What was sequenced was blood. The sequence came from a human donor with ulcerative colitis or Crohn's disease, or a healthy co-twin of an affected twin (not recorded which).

The CDR3 sequence: CASSEAWGRPTNTGELFF. The rearrangement joins TRBV2 to TRBJ2-2; TCRdb lists TRBD1, though no DNA is available to test this call. Germline CDR1 SNHLY, CDR2 FYNNEI. This CDR3 is built from 18 residues.